The next 8 T cell receptor beta chains were all read from a single sample in a study of CD8 T cells in ankylosing spondylitis. MiXCR, run by TCRdb on the 5' RACE reads, gives a single entry per CDR3 protein. The table lists under 300,000 distinct CDR3 sequences, about 10% of them singletons. Sequenced sample: blood, either unsorted or a sorted T cell fraction (not recorded which). These receptors were taken from a male donor with ankylosing spondylitis or in good health (not recorded which).

In regard to this clonotype: It may be a read error: a sequence one base away is much more abundant. This chain links TRBV16 with TRBJ1-5; D gene ambiguous. The CDR3 covers 16 residues. Germline-derived CDR1 and CDR2 are KGHSY and FQNENV. The CDR3 loop is CTSSQFAGDGNQPQHF. The CDR3 DNA reads TGTACCAGCAGCCAATTTGCAGGTGACGGCAATCAGCCCCAGCATTTT.

This clonotype was seen ten or more times. The chain carries TRBV29-1 and TRBJ2-7, with D maybe TRBD2 (5 bases). The CDR3 sequence is 16 residues long. V gave up 0 bases and J gave up 4 bases, with 19 bases separating them. Germline CDR1 SQVTM, CDR2 ANQGSEA. The CDR3 region is CSVEDLEGRAGYEQYF. The CDR3 coding sequence is TGCAGCGTTGAAGATCTAGAGGGAAGAGCAGGTTACGAGCAGTACTTC.

The V call is TRBV3-1, the J call TRBJ2-7; 8 bases map to TRBD2. V lost 1 base, J lost 7 bases, and 12 bases stayed unmatched. Germline V CDR1 and CDR2: LGHDT, YNNKEL (reference sequence). The length of the CDR3 is 16 residues. In nucleotides, the CDR3 is TGTGCCAGCAGCCAAGCTATGAGCGGGAGAGTGGGAGAGCAGTACTTC. It encodes CASSQAMSGRVGEQYF.

This clonotype was found many times. The chain carries TRBV12-3 or TRBV12-4 and TRBJ2-7, with 9 nucleotides matching TRBD1. Trimming took 8 bases from V and 5 from J; bases not matched to a gene: 10. CDR3 length: 14 residues. The CDR3 reads CASRPTGGHDEQYF. The CDR3 DNA reads TGTGCCAGCCGGCCAACAGGGGGCCACGACGAGCAGTACTTC.

The chain recombines TRBV4-2 with TRBJ2-7; 12 positions match TRBD2. Germline V gene lookup returns CDR1 LGHNA and CDR2 YNFKEQ. V trimming: 2 bases; J trimming: 6 bases; junction bases outside the gene matches: 14. This CDR3 is built from 18 residues. CDR3 DNA sequence: TGTGCCAGCAGCCAACCTGGACTAGCGGGATGGATGATCTGCGAGCAGTACTTC. This gives the protein CASSQPGLAGWMICEQYF.

This sequence joins TRBV14 and TRBJ2-1; D might be TRBD2 (6 bases). The CDR3 has 15 residues. Germline loops: CDR1 SGHDN, CDR2 FVKESK. V lost 1 base and J lost 10, with 17 bases in between. CDR3 sequence reads: CASSQGLVDGEEQFF. In DNA form, the CDR3 reads TGTGCCAGCAGCCAAGGACTAGTTGATGGGGAGGAGCAGTTCTTC.

On this clonotype itself: This may arise from a read error, as a much more abundant clone is one base away. This chain uses TRBV7-9 with TRBJ1-2, with D possibly TRBD1 on 6 matching bases. Germline V gene lookup returns CDR1 SEHNR and CDR2 FQNEAQ (reference sequence). The CDR3 totals 14 residues. In DNA form, the CDR3 reads TGTTCCAGCAGCTCCATACAGGGAAACTATGGCTACACCTTC. Its translation is CSSSSIQGNYGYTF.

This clonotype has a count of ten or more. The chain is built from TRBV12-3 or TRBV12-4 and TRBJ1-2, with TRBD1 identical over 7 bases. This CDR3 is 13 amino acids long. V lost 6 bases, J lost 3 bases, and 4 bases stayed unmatched. The CDR3 coding sequence is TGTGCCAGCAGCTACGGGACAGACTATGGCTACACCTTC. Translation: CASSYGTDYGYTF.